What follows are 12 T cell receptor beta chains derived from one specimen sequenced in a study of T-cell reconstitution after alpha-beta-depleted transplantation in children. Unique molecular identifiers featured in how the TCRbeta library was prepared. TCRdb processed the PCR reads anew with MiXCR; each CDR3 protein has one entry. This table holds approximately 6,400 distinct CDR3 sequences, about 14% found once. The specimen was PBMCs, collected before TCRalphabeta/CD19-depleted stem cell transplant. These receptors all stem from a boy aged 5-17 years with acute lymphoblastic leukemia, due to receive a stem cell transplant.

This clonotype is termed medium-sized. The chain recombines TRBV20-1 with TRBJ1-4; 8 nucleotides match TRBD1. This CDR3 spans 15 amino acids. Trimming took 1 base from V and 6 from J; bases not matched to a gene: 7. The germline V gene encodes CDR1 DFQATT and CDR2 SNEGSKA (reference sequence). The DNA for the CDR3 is TGCAGTGCTAGAGGGGGGACAGGCAAACATGAAAAACTGTTTTTT. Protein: CSARGGTGKHEKLFF.

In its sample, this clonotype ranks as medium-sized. The CDR3 DNA sequence: TGTGCCAGCAGCCGGGACAGTTCGTACGGGGCCAACGTCCTGACTTTC. Protein: CASSRDSSYGANVLTF. This chain links TRBV5-5 with TRBJ2-6, with 7 bases that match TRBD1. Germline V gene lookup returns CDR1 SGHKS and CDR2 YYEKEE (reference sequence). With V trimmed by 4 bases and J by 4 bases, 8 bases remained unmatched. The CDR3 covers 16 residues.

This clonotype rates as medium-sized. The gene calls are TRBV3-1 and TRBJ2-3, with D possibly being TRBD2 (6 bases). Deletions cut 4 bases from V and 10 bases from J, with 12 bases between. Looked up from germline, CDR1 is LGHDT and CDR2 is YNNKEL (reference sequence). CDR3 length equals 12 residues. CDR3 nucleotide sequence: TGTGCCAGCAGCCCGGCCGGGGGATCGCAGTATTTT. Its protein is CASSPAGGSQYF.

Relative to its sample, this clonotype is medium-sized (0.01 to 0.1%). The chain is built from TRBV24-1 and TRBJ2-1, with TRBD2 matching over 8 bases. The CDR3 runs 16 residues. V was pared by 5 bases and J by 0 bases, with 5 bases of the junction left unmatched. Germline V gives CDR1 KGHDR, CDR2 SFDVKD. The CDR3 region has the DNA TGTGCCACCAGTGGGGTAGCGGGGAGCTCCTACAATGAGCAGTTCTTC. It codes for CATSGVAGSSYNEQFF.

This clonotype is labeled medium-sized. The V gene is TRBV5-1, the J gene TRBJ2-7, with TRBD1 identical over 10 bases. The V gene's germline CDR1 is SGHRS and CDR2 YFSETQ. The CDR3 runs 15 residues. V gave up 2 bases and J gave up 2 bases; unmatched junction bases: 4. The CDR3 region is CASSFSGQGPYEQYF. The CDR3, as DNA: TGCGCCAGCAGCTTTTCGGGACAGGGGCCCTACGAGCAGTACTTC.

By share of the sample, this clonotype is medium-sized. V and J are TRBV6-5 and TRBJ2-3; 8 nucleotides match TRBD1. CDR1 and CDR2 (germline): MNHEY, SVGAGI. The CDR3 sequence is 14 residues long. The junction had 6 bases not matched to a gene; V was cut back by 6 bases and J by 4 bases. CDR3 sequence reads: CASRQQGVADTQYF. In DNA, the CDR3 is TGTGCCAGCAGACAACAGGGGGTCGCAGATACGCAGTATTTT.

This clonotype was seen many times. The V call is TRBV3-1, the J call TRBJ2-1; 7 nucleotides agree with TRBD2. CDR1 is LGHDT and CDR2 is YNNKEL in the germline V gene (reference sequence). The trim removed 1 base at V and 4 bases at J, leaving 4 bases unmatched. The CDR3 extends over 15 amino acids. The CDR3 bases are TGTGCCAGCAGCCAAGTCCTAGCGGAATACAATGAGCAGTTCTTC. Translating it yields CASSQVLAEYNEQFF.

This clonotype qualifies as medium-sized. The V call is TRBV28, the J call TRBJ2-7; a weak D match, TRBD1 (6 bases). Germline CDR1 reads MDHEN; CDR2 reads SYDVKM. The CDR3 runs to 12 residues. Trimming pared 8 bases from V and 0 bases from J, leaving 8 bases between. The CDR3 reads CASCRGSYEQYF. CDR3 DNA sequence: TGTGCCAGCTGCAGGGGCTCCTACGAGCAGTACTTC.

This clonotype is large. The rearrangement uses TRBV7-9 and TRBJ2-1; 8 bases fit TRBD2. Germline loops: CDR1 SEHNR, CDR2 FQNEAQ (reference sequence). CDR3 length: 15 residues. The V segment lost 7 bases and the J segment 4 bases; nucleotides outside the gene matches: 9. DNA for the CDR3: TGTGCCAGCAACGGGAGGGACTTTCTGTACAATGAGCAGTTCTTC. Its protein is CASNGRDFLYNEQFF.

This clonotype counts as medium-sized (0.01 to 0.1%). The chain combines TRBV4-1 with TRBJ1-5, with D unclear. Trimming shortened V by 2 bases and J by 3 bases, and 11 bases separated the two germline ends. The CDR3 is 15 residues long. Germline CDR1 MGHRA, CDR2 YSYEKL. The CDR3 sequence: CASSQWLGINQPQHF. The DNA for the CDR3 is TGCGCCAGCAGCCAATGGCTAGGGATCAATCAGCCCCAGCATTTT.

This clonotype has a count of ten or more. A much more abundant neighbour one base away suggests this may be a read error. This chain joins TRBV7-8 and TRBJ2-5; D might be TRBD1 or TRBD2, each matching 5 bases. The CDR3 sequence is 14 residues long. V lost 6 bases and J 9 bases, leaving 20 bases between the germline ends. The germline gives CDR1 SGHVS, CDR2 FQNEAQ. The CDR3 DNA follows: TGTGCCAGCAGTCGGGACGCCAGCGTTGCGGCCCAGTACTTC. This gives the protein CASSRDASVAAQYF.

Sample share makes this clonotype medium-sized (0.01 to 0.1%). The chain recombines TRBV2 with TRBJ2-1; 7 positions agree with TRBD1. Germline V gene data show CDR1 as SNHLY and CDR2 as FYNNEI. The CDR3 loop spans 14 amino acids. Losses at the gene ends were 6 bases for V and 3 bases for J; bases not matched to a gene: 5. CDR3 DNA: TGTGCCAGCAGCCGACAGGGAGACTACAATGAGCAGTTCTTC. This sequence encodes CASSRQGDYNEQFF.